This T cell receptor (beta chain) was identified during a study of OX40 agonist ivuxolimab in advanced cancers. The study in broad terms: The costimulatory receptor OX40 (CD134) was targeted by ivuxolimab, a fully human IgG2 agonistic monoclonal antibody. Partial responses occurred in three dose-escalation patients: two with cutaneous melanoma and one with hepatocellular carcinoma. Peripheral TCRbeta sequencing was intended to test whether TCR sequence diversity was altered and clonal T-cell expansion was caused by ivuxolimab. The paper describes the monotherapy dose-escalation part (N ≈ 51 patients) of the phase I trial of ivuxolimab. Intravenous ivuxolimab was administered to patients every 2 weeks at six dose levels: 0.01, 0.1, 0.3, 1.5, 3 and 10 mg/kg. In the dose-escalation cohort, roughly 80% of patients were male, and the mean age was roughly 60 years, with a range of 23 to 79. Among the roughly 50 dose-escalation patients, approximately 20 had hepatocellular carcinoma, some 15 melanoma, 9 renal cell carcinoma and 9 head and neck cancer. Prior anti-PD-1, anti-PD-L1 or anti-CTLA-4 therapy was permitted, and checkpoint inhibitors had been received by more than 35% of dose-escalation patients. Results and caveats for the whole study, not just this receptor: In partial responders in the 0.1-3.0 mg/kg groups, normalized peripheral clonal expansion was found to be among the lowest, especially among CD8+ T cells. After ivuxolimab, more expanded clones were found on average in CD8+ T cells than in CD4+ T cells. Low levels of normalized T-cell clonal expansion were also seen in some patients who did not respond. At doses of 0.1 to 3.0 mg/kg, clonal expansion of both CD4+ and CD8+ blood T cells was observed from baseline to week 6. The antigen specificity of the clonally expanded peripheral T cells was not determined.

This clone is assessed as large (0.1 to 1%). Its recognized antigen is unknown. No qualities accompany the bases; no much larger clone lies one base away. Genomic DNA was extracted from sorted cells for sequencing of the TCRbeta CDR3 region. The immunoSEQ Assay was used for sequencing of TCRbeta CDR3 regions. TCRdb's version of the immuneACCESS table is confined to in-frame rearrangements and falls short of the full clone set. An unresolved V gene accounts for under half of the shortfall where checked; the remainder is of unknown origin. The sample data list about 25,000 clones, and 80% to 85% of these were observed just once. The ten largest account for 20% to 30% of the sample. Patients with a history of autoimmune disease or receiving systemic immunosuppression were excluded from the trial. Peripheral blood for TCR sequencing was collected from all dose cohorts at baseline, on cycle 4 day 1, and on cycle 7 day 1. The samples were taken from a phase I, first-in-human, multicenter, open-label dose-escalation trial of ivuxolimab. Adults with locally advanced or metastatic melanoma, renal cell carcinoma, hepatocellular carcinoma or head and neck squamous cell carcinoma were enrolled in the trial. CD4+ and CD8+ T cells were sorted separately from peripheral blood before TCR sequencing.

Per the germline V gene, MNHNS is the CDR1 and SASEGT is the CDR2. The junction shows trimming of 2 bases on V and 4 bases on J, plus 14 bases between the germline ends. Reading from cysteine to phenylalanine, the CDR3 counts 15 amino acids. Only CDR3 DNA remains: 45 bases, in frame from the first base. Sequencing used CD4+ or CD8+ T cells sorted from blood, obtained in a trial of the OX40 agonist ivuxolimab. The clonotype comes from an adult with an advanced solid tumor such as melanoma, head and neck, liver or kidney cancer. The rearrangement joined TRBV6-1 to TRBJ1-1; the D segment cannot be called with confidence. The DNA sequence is TGTGCCAGCAGTGAATTTGGGGATGGGAGCACTGAAGCTTTCTTT. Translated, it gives CASSEFGDGSTEAFF.